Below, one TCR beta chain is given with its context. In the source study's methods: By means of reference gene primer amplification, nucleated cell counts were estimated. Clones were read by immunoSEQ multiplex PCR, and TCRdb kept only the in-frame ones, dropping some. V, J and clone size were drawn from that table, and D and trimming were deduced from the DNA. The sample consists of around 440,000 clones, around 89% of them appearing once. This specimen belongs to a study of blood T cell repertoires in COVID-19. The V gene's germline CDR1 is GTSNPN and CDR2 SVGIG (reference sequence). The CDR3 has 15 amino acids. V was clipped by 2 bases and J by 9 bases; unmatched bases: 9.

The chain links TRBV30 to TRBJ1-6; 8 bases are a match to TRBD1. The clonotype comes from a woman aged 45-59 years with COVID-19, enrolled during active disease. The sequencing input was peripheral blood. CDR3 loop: CAWSPEDREISPLHF. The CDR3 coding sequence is TGTGCCTGGAGTCCGGAGGACAGGGAAATTTCACCCCTCCACTTT.